Below are 7 T cell receptor beta chains sequenced from a single sample in a study of spatial heterogeneity in lung cancer. TCRdb passed the 5' RACE reads through MiXCR, listing each CDR3 protein once. The repertoire holds some 41,000 distinct CDR3 sequences, with roughly a tenth as singletons. Time point meaning: blood at routine non-recurrence follow-up after resection. Sequences were derived from PBMCs, sampled at follow-up. Receptors originate from a female donor with early-stage non-small cell lung cancer.

This chain uses TRBV5-1 with TRBJ2-1; 9 nucleotides match TRBD2. The germline V gene has CDR1 SGHRS and CDR2 YFSETQ. This CDR3 is 16 amino acids long. V was pared by 7 bases and J by 0 bases, with 8 bases of the junction left unmatched. The CDR3 sequence: CASQAAGGSSYNEQFF. CDR3 DNA: TGCGCCAGCCAAGCGGCGGGGGGGAGCTCCTACAATGAGCAGTTCTTC.

CDR3 sequence: CASSLRLAGGMNIQYF. The CDR3 DNA reads TGTGCCAGCAGCTTGCGACTAGCGGGGGGTATGAACATTCAGTACTTC. The chain recombines TRBV5-6 with TRBJ2-4, with 13 positions matching TRBD2. Trimming took 1 base from V and 7 from J; bases not matched to a gene: 5. This CDR3 is 16 amino acids long. Germline V CDR1 and CDR2: SGHDT, YYEEEE.

This clonotype came up a few times. The chain recombines TRBV18 with TRBJ2-4; unclear D gene. The CDR3 totals 13 residues. Germline values: CDR1 KGHSH, CDR2 LQKENI. The V end lost 2 bases, the J end lost 5 bases, and 7 bases lay between the germline ends. CDR3 coding DNA: TGTGCCAGCTCACCAAATTCCGAAAACATTCAGTACTTC. It yields the protein CASSPNSENIQYF.

In this sample, this clonotype is medium-sized. The rearrangement joins TRBV12-3 or TRBV12-4 to TRBJ2-3; D unclear. V was cut by 2 bases and J by 2 bases, with 8 bases left in between. The CDR3 loop spans 14 amino acids. The DNA for the CDR3 is TGTGCCAGCAGTTTAACCACGACCACAGATACGCAGTATTTT. It specifies CASSLTTTTDTQYF.

The chain recombines TRBV6-5 with TRBJ2-7; D might be TRBD2 (5 bases). V was shortened by 2 bases and J by 10 bases, with 9 bases between the two germline ends. Germline values: CDR1 MNHEY, CDR2 SVGAGI. CDR3 size: 11 residues. The CDR3: CASSYEGRQYF. CDR3 DNA sequence: TGTGCCAGCAGTTACGAGGGAAGACAGTACTTC.

The chain combines TRBV7-2 with TRBJ2-2, with a weak D call TRBD1 (5 bases). The length of the CDR3 is 15 residues. Trimming took 3 bases from V and 8 from J, leaving 16 bases between them. Germline CDR1 SGHTA, CDR2 FQGNSA. CDR3 region: CASSFGVQGSGELFF. The CDR3 coding sequence is TGTGCCAGCAGCTTTGGGGTGCAGGGTTCTGGGGAGCTGTTTTTT.

This clonotype showed up just a few times. This sequence joins TRBV29-1 and TRBJ1-2; 7 bases are shared with TRBD1. V lost 4 bases to trimming and J lost 5 bases; unmatched junction nucleotides: 7. Germline CDR1 SQVTM, CDR2 ANQGSEA. This CDR3 contains 13 residues. CDR3 region: CSVGDDREYGYTF. The CDR3 region has the DNA TGCAGCGTTGGCGATGACAGGGAGTATGGCTACACCTTC.